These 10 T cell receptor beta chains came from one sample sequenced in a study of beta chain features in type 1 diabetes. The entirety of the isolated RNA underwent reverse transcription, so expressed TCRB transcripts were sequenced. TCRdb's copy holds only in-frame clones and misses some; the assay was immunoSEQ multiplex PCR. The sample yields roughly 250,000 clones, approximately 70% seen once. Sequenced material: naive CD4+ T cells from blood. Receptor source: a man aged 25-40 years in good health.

The chain's CDR3 is CSVDSSGGDTQYF. The CDR3 coding sequence is TGCAGCGTTGATAGTAGCGGAGGGGATACGCAGTATTTT. The rearrangement uses TRBV29-1 and TRBJ2-3; TRBD2 is a possible D gene (6 bases). This CDR3 spans 13 amino acids. V was trimmed by 3 bases and J by 6 bases, leaving 13 bases between them. Looked up from germline, CDR1 is SQVTM and CDR2 is ANQGSEA.

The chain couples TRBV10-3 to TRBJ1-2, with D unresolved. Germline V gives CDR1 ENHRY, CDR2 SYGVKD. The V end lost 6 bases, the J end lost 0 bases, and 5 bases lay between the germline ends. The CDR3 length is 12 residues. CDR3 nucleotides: TGTGCCATCAGGTTGGCTAACTATGGCTACACCTTC. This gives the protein CAIRLANYGYTF.

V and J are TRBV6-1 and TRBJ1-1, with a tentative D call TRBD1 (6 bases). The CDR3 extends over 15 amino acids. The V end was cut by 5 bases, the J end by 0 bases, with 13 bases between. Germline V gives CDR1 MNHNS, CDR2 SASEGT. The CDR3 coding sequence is TGTGCCAGCAGTCCGGACAGTTTGATGAACACTGAAGCTTTCTTT. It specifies CASSPDSLMNTEAFF.

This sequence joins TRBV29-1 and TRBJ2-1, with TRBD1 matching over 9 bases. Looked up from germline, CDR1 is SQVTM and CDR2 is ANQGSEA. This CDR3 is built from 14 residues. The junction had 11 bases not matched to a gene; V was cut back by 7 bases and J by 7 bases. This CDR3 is CSAELQGAWNEQFF. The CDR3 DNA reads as TGCAGCGCAGAGTTACAGGGGGCATGGAATGAGCAGTTCTTC.

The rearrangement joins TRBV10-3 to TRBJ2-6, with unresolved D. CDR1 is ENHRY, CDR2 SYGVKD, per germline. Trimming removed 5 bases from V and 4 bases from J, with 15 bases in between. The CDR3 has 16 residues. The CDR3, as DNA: TGTGCCATCAGTTCGGCCCCGAATCCAGGGGCCAACGTCCTGACTTTC. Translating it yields CAISSAPNPGANVLTF.

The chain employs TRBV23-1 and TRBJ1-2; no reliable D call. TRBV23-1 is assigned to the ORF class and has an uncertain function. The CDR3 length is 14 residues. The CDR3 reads CALPRTGSSEGYTF. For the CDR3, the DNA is TGCGCGCTACCGAGGACGGGGTCCTCAGAGGGCTACACCTTC.

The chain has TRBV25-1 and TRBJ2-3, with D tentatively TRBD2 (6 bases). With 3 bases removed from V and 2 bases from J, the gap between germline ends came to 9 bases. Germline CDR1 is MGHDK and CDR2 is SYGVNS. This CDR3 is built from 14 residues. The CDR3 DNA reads TGTGCCAGCAGTGAGCGGGATTTCACAGATACGCAGTATTTT. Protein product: CASSERDFTDTQYF.

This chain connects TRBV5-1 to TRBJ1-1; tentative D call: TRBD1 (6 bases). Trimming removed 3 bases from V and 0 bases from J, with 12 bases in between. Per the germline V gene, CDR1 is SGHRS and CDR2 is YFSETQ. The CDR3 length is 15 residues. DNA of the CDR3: TGCGCCAGCAGCTCCACCGGGACATTGAACACTGAAGCTTTCTTT. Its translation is CASSSTGTLNTEAFF. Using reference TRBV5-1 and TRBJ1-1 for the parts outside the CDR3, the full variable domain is KAGVTQTPRYLIKTRGQQVTLSCSPISGHRSVSWYQQTPGQGLQFLFEYFSETQRNKGNFPGRFSGRQFSNSRSEMNVSTLELGDSALYLCASSSTGTLNTEAFFGQGTRLTVV.

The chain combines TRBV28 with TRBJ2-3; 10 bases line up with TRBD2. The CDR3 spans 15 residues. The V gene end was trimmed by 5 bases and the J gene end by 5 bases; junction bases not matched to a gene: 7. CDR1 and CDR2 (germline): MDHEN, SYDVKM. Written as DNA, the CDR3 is TGTGCCAGCAGTCCAAGCGGGAGGGCCGGAGATACGCAGTATTTT. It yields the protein CASSPSGRAGDTQYF.

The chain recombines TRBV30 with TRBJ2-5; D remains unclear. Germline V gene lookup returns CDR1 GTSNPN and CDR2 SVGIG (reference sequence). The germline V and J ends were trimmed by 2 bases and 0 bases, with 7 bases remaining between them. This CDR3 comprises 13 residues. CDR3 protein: CAWSFLDQETQYF. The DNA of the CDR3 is TGTGCCTGGAGTTTCCTGGACCAAGAGACCCAGTACTTC.